These 20 T cell receptor beta chains were all obtained from the same sample, sequenced in a study of blood T cells in healthy people across ages. A sample-barcoded 5' primer and a J-beta primer mix were used in a second PCR of roughly 6 to 12 cycles. TCRdb ran MiXCR on the 5' RACE reads and lists one entry per CDR3 protein. There are over 1.5 million distinct CDR3 sequences in the sample; 40% to 55% occur only once, and around 2.1% lies in the top ten. Sequenced: blood. Receptors originate from a woman aged 35 to 49 in good health.

The rearrangement uses TRBV7-2 and TRBJ1-2; TRBD1 matches at 7 bases. The CDR3 runs 16 residues. CDR1 and CDR2 (germline): SGHTA, FQGNSA. After removal of 3 bases from V and 8 bases from J, the junction contained 15 bases not matched to a gene. CDR3 residues: CASSFRLVETGQGYTF. The CDR3 coding sequence is TGTGCCAGCAGCTTTAGGTTGGTCGAGACAGGGCAGGGCTACACCTTC.

This clonotype was detected only a few times. The rearrangement joins TRBV5-1 to TRBJ2-5; possibly TRBD2 for D (6 bases). V was trimmed by 0 bases and J by 5 bases, leaving 11 bases between them. This CDR3 has 14 amino acids. Germline V gene lookup returns CDR1 SGHRS and CDR2 YFSETQ. The CDR3 is CASSLGGESETQYF. CDR3 bases: TGCGCCAGCAGCTTGGGGGGGGAATCGGAGACCCAGTACTTC.

The chain combines TRBV10-3 with TRBJ1-2; D remains ambiguous. The V end was cut by 0 bases, the J end by 4 bases, with 15 bases between. Germline CDR1 is ENHRY and CDR2 is SYGVKD. The CDR3 is 16 residues long. CDR3 region: CAISESRGKSGYGYTF. Written as DNA, the CDR3 is TGTGCCATCAGTGAGTCGAGAGGCAAGTCTGGCTATGGCTACACCTTC.

The rearrangement joins TRBV24-1 to TRBJ2-3, with D unclear. Germline CDR1 is KGHDR and CDR2 is SFDVKD. The CDR3 has 16 amino acids. V lost 0 bases to trimming and J lost 0 bases, with 9 bases between them. The CDR3 DNA reads TGTGCCACCAGTGATTTGTACAAGTCTAGCACAGATACGCAGTATTTT. Translated: CATSDLYKSSTDTQYF.

This clonotype showed up just a few times. The V call is TRBV20-1, the J call TRBJ1-2, with 9 bases identical to TRBD1. The CDR3 sequence is 15 residues long. Germline V lookup: CDR1 DFQATT, CDR2 SNEGSKA (reference sequence). The V gene end was trimmed by 1 base and the J gene end by 7 bases; junction bases not matched to a gene: 10. The CDR3 loop is CSARGPPGQGFGYTF. The CDR3 DNA reads as TGCAGTGCTAGAGGGCCGCCGGGACAGGGTTTTGGCTACACCTTC.

The chain is built from TRBV6-5 and TRBJ2-7; D not certain. In germline, CDR1 is MNHEY, CDR2 SVGAGI. Trimming cost V 6 bases and J 7 bases, with 22 bases left between them. CDR3 size: 15 residues. This CDR3 reads CASSPLFGFYNEQYF. The CDR3, as DNA: TGTGCCAGCAGCCCCCTTTTCGGGTTCTACAATGAGCAGTACTTC.

This clonotype was recorded a few times. Written as DNA, the CDR3 is TGTGCCAGCAGCCCTGGACAGGCCCTCCAAGAGACCCAGTACTTC. Translating it yields CASSPGQALQETQYF. The V and J genes are TRBV7-9 and TRBJ2-5, with TRBD1 matching 7 bases. The germline gives CDR1 SEHNR, CDR2 FQNEAQ (reference sequence). V shed 5 bases and J 1 base; nucleotides not matched to a gene: 7. The CDR3 totals 15 residues.

In this sample, this clonotype turned up once. The gene calls are TRBV28 and TRBJ2-5; unclear D gene. The CDR3 covers 12 residues. Germline CDR1 MDHEN, CDR2 SYDVKM. The V end was cut by 6 bases, the J end by 6 bases, with 11 bases between. DNA of the CDR3: TGTGCCAGCAGACCGAGGAGCAAGACCCAGTACTTC. This translates into CASRPRSKTQYF.

This clonotype occurred a few times. This chain links TRBV7-2 with TRBJ2-4; 7 bases are shared with TRBD2. CDR1 and CDR2 from the germline V gene are SGHTA and FQGNSA. The CDR3 is 15 amino acids. Trimming took 3 bases from V and 13 from J; bases not matched to a gene: 15. The CDR3 is CASSLDVLRAGEQYF. The DNA for the CDR3 is TGTGCCAGCAGCTTGGATGTTTTGCGGGCGGGAGAGCAGTACTTC. The full variable domain, rest sourced from reference TRBV7-2 and TRBJ2-4, is GAGVSQSPSNKVTEKGKDVELRCDPISGHTALYWYRQSLGQGLEFLIYFQGNSAPDKSGLPSDRFSAERTGGSVSTLTIQRTQQEDSAVYLCASSLDVLRAGEQYFGAGTRLSVL.

The chain joins TRBV6-4 to TRBJ2-3; no definite D call. This CDR3 is 13 amino acids long. Trimming pared 3 bases from V and 6 bases from J, leaving 10 bases between. Per the germline V gene, CDR1 is MRHNA and CDR2 is SNTAGT. CDR3 sequence: CASSEALADTQYF. The CDR3 DNA reads as TGTGCCAGCAGTGAGGCTCTGGCCGATACGCAGTATTTT.

CDR3 sequence: CASTRGRDRSYSNQPQHF. The CDR3 coding sequence is TGTGCCAGCACCCGAGGGAGGGACAGGAGTTATAGCAATCAGCCCCAGCATTTT. The V gene is TRBV6-1, the J gene TRBJ1-5, with 8 bases lining up with TRBD1. The germline gives CDR1 MNHNS, CDR2 SASEGT. The CDR3 contains 18 residues. V lost 7 bases, J lost 0 bases, and 14 bases stayed unmatched.

Notes on this clonotype: At one end, the junction sequence differs from germline, possibly due to a read error. This chain uses TRBV7-2 with TRBJ1-5; a possible D gene is TRBD1 (6 bases). The CDR3 totals 14 residues. Germline V gene lookup returns CDR1 SGHTA and CDR2 FQGNSA. CDR3 region: CASSLVQGGQPQHF. The DNA of the CDR3 is TGCGCCAGCAGCTTGGTACAGGGTGGGCAGCCCCAGCATTTT.

In this sample, this clonotype turned up many times. The V gene is TRBV6-5, the J gene TRBJ2-5; D is possibly TRBD2 (6 bases). Germline V gene data show CDR1 as MNHEY and CDR2 as SVGAGI. CDR3 size: 11 residues. V was shortened by 5 bases and J by 9 bases, with 10 bases between the two germline ends. The CDR3 loop is CASSTTSSQYF. DNA of the CDR3: TGTGCCAGCAGTACGACTAGTTCCCAGTACTTC.

The CDR3 region has the DNA TGTGCCAGCAGCCCATGGGACAGGGGTCACAATGAGCAGTTCTTC. This encodes CASSPWDRGHNEQFF. The chain combines TRBV7-2 with TRBJ2-1, with TRBD1 matching 10 bases. In germline, CDR1 is SGHTA, CDR2 FQGNSA. The CDR3 covers 15 residues. The V segment lost 5 bases and the J segment 5 bases; nucleotides outside the gene matches: 6.

The rearrangement joins TRBV7-2 to TRBJ2-7; D remains unclear. Gene TRBJ2-5 matches the end of the DNA better, so the J call may be wrong. The CDR3 has 13 residues. Per the germline V gene, CDR1 is SGHTA and CDR2 is FQGNSA. For the CDR3, the DNA is TGTGCCAGCAGCTTACCCGGACCTGAGACCCAGTACTTC. This gives the protein CASSLPGPETQYF.

The J gene is TRBJ1-4, the V gene TRBV20-1; D possibly corresponds to TRBD1 (5 bases). The germline V and J ends were trimmed by 3 bases and 3 bases, with 17 bases remaining between them. Germline CDR1 DFQATT, CDR2 SNEGSKA (reference sequence). This CDR3 is built from 16 residues. The CDR3 bases are TGCAGTGCTAGGGGCGGAGGGGTAGAGGCTAATGAAAAACTGTTTTTT. Protein: CSARGGGVEANEKLFF.

This CDR3 reads CASSMGTSPELQYF. The CDR3 coding sequence is TGTGCCAGTAGTATGGGGACTAGCCCTGAACTCCAGTACTTC. The chain joins TRBV19 to TRBJ2-5; TRBD2 aligns across 9 bases. Germline CDR1 LNHDA, CDR2 SQIVND (reference sequence). Germline trimming cut 3 bases from V and 10 bases from J; bases unmatched to any gene: 9. This CDR3 contains 14 residues.

This sequence joins TRBV5-1 and TRBJ2-2, with 7 nucleotides matching TRBD1. Germline CDR1 and CDR2: SGHRS and YFSETQ. J lost 3 bases, V lost 1 base, and 6 bases had no gene match. The CDR3 contains 16 residues. CDR3 in DNA: TGCGCCAGCAGCTTGAAGGGGGCGAGGGACACCGGGGAGCTGTTTTTT. It translates to CASSLKGARDTGELFF.

The chain employs TRBV28 and TRBJ2-7, with D possibly matching TRBD2 (6 bases). This CDR3 is 12 amino acids long. Trimming took off 10 bases at V and 2 bases at J, with 12 bases between the two ends. Germline CDR1 MDHEN, CDR2 SYDVKM. The CDR3 sequence is CATQGGAYEQYF. In DNA, the CDR3 is TGTGCCACGCAAGGAGGGGCCTACGAGCAGTACTTC.

This clonotype has more than one count but fewer than ten. This rearrangement joins TRBV7-2 to TRBJ2-7; D unclear. CDR3 size: 15 residues. Germline CDR1 SGHTA, CDR2 FQGNSA. V was pared by 2 bases and J by 1 base, with 12 bases between. CDR3 residues: CASSLRNRQSYEQYF. DNA for the CDR3: TGTGCCAGCAGCTTACGTAATCGGCAGTCCTACGAGCAGTACTTC.